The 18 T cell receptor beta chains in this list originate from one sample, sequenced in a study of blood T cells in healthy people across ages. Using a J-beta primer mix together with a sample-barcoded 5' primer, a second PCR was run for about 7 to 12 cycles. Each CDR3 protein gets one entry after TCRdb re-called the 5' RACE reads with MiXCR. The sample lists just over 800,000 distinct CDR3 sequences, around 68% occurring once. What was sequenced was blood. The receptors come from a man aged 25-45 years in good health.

The CDR3 coding sequence is TGCGCCAGCAGCCCTGGGGATAGCTCCTATAATTCACCCCTCCACTTT. It is translated as CASSPGDSSYNSPLHF. The rearrangement links TRBV4-3 to TRBJ1-6; no clear D gene. Trimming took off 4 bases at V and 0 bases at J, with 10 bases between the two ends. Germline values: CDR1 LGHNA, CDR2 YSLEER. This CDR3 has 16 residues.

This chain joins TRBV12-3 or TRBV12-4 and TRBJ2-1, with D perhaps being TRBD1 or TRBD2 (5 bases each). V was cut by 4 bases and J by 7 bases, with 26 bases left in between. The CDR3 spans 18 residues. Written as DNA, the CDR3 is TGTGCCAGCAGTTCTCCCGGGGACCCGAGGGGCCCAGAAAATGAGCAGTTCTTC. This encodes CASSSPGDPRGPENEQFF.

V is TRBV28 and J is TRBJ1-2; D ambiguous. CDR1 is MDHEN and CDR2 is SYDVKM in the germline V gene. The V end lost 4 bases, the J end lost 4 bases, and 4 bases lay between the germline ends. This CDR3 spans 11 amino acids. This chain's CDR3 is CASSSLYGYTF. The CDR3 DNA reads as TGTGCCAGCAGTTCACTCTATGGCTACACCTTC.

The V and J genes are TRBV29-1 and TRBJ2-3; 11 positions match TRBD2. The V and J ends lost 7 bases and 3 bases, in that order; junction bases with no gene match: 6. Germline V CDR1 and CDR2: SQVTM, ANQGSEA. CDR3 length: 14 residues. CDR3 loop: CSGRTSGQTDTQYF. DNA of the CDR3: TGCAGCGGCAGGACTAGCGGGCAGACAGATACGCAGTATTTT.

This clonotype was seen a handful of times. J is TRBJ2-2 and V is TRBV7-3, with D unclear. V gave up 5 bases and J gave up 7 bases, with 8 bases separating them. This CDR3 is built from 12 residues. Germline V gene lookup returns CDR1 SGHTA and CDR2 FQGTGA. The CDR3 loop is CASSPLNGELFF. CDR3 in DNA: TGTGCCAGCAGCCCGTTGAACGGGGAGCTGTTTTTT.

CDR3 sequence: CASSTSTGGRTEAFF. The CDR3 region has the DNA TGTGCCAGCAGTACATCCACAGGGGGCAGAACTGAAGCTTTCTTT. The chain couples TRBV6-2 or TRBV6-3 to TRBJ1-1; TRBD1 matches 9 bases. This CDR3 has 15 residues. J gave up 5 bases and V 5 bases, and 9 bases lay outside the gene matches. CDR1 MNHEY and CDR2 SVGEGT come from the germline V gene.

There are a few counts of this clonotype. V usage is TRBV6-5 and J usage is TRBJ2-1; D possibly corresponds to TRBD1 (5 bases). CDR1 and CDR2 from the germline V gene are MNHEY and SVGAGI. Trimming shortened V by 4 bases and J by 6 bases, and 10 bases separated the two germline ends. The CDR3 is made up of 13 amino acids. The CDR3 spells CASSWGRGNEQFF. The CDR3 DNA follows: TGTGCCAGCAGTTGGGGAAGGGGCAATGAGCAGTTCTTC.

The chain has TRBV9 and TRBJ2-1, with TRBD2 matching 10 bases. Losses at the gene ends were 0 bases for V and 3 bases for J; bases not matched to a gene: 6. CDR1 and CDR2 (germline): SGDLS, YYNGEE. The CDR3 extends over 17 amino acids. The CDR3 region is CASSVGASGGIYNEQFF. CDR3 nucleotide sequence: TGTGCCAGCAGCGTAGGGGCTAGCGGGGGTATCTACAATGAGCAGTTCTTC.

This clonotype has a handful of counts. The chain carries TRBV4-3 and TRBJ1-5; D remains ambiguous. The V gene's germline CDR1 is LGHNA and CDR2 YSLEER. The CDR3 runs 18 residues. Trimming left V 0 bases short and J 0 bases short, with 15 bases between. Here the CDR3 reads CASSQDFTPGRSNQPQHF. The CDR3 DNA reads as TGCGCCAGCAGCCAAGATTTTACCCCGGGTCGTAGCAATCAGCCCCAGCATTTT.

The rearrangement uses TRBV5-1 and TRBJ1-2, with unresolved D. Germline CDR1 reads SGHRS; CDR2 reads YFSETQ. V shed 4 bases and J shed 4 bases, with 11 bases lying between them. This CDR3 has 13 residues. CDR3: CASSVDVGYGYTF. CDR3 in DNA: TGCGCCAGCAGCGTGGACGTCGGCTATGGCTACACCTTC.

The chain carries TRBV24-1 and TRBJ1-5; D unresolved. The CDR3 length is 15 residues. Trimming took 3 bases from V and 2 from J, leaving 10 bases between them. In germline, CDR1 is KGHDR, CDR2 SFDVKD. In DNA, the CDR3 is TGTGCCACCAGTGATCCACGCGGGGGCAATCAGCCCCAGCATTTT. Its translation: CATSDPRGGNQPQHF.

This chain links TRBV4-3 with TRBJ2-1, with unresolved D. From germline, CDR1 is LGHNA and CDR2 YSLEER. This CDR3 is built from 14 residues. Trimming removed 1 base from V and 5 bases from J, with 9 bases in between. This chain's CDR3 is CASSQAVANNEQFF. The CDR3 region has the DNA TGCGCCAGCAGCCAAGCGGTAGCCAACAATGAGCAGTTCTTC.

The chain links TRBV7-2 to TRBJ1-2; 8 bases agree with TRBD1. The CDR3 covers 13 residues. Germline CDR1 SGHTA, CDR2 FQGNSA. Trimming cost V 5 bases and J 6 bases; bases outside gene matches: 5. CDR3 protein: CASSPDRADGYTF. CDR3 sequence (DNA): TGTGCCAGCAGCCCGGACAGGGCGGATGGCTACACCTTC.

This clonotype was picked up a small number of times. The CDR3 region is CASSQAGQGTGELFF. The CDR3 DNA reads TGCGCCAGCAGCCAAGCAGGGCAGGGGACCGGGGAGCTGTTTTTT. V gene TRBV4-3 combines with J gene TRBJ2-2; TRBD1 is a possible D gene (6 bases). The germline V gene encodes CDR1 LGHNA and CDR2 YSLEER. The V end was cut by 1 base, the J end by 5 bases, with 11 bases between. The CDR3 extends over 15 amino acids.

The CDR3 DNA sequence: TGTGCCAGCAGCTTGTTTCCTTCGGACAGGGGCCGCGTTAGTGACACCGGGGAGCTGTTTTTT. Its translation: CASSLFPSDRGRVSDTGELFF. This chain connects TRBV5-4 to TRBJ2-2, with 9 bases aligning to TRBD1. The CDR3 runs 21 residues. With 1 base clipped from V and 3 bases from J, the junction kept 19 bases outside the gene matches. Germline CDR1 and CDR2: SGHNT and YYREEE (reference sequence).

For the CDR3, the DNA is TGCAGCGTGCGGGCCGAATACAATGAGCAGTTCTTC. Amino acids: CSVRAEYNEQFF. The rearrangement uses TRBV29-1 and TRBJ2-1, with D tentatively TRBD2 (5 bases). The V gene's germline CDR1 is SQVTM and CDR2 ANQGSEA. There are 12 residues in the CDR3. Trimming took off 6 bases at V and 4 bases at J, with 10 bases between the two ends.

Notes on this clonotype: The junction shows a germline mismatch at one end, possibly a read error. The CDR3 DNA sequence: TGTGCCTGCAGTGATACAGGGACGGGAAACACCATATATTTT. It encodes CACSDTGTGNTIYF. The chain is built from TRBV2 and TRBJ1-3, with D perhaps matching TRBD1 (6 bases). Germline CDR1 and CDR2: SNHLY and FYNNEI. This CDR3 contains 14 residues.

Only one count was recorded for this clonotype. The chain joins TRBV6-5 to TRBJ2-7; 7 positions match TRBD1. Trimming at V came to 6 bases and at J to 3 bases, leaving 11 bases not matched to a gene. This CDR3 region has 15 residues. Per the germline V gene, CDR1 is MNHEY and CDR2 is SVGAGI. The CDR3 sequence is CASRLGTDPFYEQYF. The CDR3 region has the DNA TGTGCCAGCAGGCTGGGGACAGATCCATTCTACGAGCAGTACTTC.